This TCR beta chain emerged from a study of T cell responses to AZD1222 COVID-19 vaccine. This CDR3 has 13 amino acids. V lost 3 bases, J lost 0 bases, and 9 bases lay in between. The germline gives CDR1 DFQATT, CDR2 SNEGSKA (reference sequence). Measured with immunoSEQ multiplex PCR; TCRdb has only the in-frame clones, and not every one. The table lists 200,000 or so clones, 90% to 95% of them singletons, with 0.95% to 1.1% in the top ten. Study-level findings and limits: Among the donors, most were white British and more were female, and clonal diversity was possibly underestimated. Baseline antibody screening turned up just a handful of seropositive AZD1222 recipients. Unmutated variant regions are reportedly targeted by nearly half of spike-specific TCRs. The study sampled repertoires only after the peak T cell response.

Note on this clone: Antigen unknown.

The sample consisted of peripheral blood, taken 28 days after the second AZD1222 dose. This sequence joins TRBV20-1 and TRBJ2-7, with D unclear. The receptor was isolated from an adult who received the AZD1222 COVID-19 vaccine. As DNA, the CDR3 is TGCAGTGCTAGTTCAACATACTCCTACGAGCAGTACTTC. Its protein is CSASSTYSYEQYF.